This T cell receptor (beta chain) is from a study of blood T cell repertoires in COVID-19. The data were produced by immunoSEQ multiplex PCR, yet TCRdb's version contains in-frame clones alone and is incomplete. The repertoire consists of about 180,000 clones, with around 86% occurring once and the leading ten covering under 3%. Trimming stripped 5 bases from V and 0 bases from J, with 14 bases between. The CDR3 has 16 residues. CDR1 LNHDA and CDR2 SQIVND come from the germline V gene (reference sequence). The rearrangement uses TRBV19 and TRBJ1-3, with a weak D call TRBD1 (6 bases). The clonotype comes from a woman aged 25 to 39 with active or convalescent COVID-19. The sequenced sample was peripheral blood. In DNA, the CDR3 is TGTGCCAGTAGTCCCTCGACAGGAACCTCTGGAAACACCATATATTTT. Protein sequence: CASSPSTGTSGNTIYF.